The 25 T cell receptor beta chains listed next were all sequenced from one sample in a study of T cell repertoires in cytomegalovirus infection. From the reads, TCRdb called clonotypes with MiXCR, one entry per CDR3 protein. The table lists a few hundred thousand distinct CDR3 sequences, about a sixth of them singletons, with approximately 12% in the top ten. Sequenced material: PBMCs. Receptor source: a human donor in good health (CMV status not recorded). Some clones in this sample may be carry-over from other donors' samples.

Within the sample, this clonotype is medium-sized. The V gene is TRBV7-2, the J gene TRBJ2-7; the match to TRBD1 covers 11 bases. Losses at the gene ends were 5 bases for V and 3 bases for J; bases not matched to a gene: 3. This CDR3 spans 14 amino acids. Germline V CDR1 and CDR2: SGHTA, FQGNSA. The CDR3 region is CASSQGTGGYEQYF. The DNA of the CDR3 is TGTGCCAGCAGCCAGGGGACAGGGGGCTACGAGCAGTACTTC. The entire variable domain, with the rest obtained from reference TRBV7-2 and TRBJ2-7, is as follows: GAGVSQSPSNKVTEKGKDVELRCDPISGHTALYWYRQSLGQGLEFLIYFQGNSAPDKSGLPSDRFSAERTGGSVSTLTIQRTQQEDSAVYLCASSQGTGGYEQYFGPGTRLTVT.

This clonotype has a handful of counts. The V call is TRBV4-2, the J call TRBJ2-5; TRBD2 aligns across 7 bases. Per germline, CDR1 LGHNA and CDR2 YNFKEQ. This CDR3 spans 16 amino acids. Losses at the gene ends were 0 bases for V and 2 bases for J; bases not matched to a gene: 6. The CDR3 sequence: CASSQDWGGGQETQYF. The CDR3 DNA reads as TGTGCCAGCAGCCAAGATTGGGGCGGGGGACAAGAGACCCAGTACTTC.

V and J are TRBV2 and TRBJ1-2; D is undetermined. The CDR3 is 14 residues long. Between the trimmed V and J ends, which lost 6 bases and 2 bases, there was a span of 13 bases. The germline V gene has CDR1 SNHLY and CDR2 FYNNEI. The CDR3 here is CASRVSQENYGYTF. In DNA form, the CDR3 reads TGTGCCAGCAGGGTATCGCAGGAGAACTATGGCTACACCTTC.

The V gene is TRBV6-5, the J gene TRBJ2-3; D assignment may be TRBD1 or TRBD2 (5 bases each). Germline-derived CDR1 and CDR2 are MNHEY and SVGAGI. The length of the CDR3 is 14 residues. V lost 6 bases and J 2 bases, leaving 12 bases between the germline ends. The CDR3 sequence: CASRPEGLTDTQYF. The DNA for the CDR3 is TGTGCCAGCAGGCCCGAGGGGCTCACAGATACGCAGTATTTT.

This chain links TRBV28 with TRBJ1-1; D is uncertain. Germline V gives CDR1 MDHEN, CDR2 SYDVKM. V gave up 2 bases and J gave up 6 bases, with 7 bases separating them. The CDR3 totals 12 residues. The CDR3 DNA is TGTGCCAGCAGTTTAATGGTCGCTGAAGCTTTCTTT. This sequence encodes CASSLMVAEAFF. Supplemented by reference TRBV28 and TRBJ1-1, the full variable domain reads DVKVTQSSRYLVKRTGEKVFLECVQDMDHENMFWYRQDPGLGLRLIYFSYDVKMKEKGDIPEGYSVSREKKERFSLILESASTNQTSMYLCASSLMVAEAFFGQGTRLTVV.

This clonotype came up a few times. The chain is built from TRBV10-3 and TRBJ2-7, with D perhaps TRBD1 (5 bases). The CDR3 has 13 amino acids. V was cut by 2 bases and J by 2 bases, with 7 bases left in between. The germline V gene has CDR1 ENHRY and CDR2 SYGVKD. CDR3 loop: CAISEGAAYEQYF. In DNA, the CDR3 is TGTGCCATCAGTGAGGGGGCAGCCTACGAGCAGTACTTC.

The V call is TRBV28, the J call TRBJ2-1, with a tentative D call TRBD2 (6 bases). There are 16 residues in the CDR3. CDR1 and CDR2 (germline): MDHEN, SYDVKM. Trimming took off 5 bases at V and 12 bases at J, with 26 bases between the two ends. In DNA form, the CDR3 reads TGTGCCAGCAGTATCATCTCCAGGGACTCTCTTTATTGGCAGTTCTTC. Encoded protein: CASSIISRDSLYWQFF.

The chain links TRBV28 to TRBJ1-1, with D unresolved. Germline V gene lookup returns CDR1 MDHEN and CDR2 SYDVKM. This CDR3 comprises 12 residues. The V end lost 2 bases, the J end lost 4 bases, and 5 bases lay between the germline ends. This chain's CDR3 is CASSLSTTEAFF. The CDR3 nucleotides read TGTGCCAGCAGTTTAAGCACCACTGAAGCTTTCTTT.

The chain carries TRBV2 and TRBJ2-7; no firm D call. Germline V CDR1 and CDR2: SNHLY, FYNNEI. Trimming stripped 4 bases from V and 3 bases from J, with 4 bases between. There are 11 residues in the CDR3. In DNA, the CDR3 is TGTGCCAGCAGTGCAGTCTACGAGCAGTACTTC. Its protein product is CASSAVYEQYF.

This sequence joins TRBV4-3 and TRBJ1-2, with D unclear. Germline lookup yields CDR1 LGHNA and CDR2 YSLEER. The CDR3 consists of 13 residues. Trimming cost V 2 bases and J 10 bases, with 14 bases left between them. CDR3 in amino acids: CASSQTRADVYTF. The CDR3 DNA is TGCGCCAGCAGCCAAACCAGAGCCGACGTCTACACCTTC.

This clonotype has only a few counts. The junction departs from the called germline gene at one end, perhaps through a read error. CDR3 in amino acids: CASSSDPRQRGPTDTQYF. The CDR3, as DNA: TGTGCCAGCAGCTCGGACCCGAGGCAGCGGGGGCCCACAGATACGCAGTATTTT. The chain employs TRBV5-3 and TRBJ2-3; 8 positions match TRBD2. TRBV5-3 is assigned to the ORF class and has an uncertain function. The CDR3 sequence is 18 residues long.

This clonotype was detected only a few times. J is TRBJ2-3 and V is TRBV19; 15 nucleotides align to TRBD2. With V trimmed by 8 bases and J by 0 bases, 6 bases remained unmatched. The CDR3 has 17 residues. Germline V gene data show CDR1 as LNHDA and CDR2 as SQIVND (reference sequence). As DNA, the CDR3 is TGTGCCAGTTCAGGGACTAGCGGGGGGTCCAGCACAGATACGCAGTATTTT. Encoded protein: CASSGTSGGSSTDTQYF.

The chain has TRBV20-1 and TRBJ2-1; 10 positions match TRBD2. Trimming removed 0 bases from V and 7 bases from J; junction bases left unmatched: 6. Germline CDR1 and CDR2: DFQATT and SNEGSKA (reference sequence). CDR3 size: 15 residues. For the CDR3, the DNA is TGCAGTGCTAGAGACGGACTAGCGGTTTATAATGAGCAGTTCTTC. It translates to CSARDGLAVYNEQFF.

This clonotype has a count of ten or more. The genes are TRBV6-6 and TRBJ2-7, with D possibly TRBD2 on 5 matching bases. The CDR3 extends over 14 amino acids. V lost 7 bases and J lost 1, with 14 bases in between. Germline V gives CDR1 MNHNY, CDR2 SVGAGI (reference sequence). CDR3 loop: CASMEAFPSYEQYF. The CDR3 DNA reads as TGTGCCAGCATGGAGGCCTTCCCTTCCTACGAGCAGTACTTC.

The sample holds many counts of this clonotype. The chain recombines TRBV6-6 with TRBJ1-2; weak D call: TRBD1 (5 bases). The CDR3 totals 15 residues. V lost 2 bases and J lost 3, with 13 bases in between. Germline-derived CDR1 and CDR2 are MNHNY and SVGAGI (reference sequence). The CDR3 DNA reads TGTGCCAGCAGTTACCCCCAGGGAGGCTACTATGGCTACACCTTC. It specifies CASSYPQGGYYGYTF.

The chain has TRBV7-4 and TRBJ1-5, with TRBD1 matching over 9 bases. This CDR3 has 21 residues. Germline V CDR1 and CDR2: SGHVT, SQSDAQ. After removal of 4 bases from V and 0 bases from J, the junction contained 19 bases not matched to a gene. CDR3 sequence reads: CASSSAPGTGRRNNSNQPQHF. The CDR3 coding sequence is TGTGCCAGCAGCTCCGCTCCCGGGACAGGGCGACGGAATAATAGCAATCAGCCCCAGCATTTT.

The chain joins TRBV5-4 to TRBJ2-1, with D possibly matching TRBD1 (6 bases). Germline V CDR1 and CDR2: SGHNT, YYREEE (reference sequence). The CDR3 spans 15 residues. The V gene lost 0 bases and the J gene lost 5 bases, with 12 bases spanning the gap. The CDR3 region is CASSLEWGLDNEQFF. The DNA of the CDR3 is TGTGCCAGCAGCTTGGAGTGGGGGCTCGACAATGAGCAGTTCTTC. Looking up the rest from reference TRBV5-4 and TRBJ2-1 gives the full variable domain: ETGVTQSPTHLIKTRGQQVTLRCSSQSGHNTVSWYQQALGQGPQFIFQYYREEENGRGNFPPRFSGLQFPNYSSELNVNALELDDSALYLCASSLEWGLDNEQFFGPGTRLTVL.

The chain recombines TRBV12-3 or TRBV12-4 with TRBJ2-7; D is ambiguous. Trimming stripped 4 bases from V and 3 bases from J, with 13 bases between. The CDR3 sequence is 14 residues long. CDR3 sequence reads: CASSSNLRVYEQYF. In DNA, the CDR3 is TGTGCCAGCAGTTCTAATCTTCGCGTCTACGAGCAGTACTTC.

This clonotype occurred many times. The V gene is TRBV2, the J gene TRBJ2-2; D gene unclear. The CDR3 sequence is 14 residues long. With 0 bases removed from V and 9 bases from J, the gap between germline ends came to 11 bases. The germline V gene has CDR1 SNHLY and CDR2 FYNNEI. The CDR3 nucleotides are TGTGCCAGCAGTGAAGCAATGGGGTCCTGGGAGCTGTTTTTT. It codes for CASSEAMGSWELFF.

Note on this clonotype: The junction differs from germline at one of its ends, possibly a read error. The CDR3 loop is CASSEGPATRLGF. The DNA of the CDR3 is TGTGCCAGCAGTGAAGGGCCGGCGACCCGACTGGGCTTC. The chain is built from TRBV2 and TRBJ2-7; no clear D. Germline V gene lookup returns CDR1 SNHLY and CDR2 FYNNEI. This CDR3 comprises 13 residues.

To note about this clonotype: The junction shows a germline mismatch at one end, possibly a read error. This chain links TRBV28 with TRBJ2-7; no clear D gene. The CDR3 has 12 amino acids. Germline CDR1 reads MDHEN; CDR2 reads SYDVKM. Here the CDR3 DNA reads TGTGCCAGCAGTAAAAACCCGGGCCCAGAGATCTTC. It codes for CASSKNPGPEIF.

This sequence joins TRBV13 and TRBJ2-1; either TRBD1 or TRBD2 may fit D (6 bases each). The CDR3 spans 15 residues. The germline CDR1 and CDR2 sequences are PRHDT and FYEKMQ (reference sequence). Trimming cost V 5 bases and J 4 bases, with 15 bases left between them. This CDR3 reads CASSIRKGGYNEQFF. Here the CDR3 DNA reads TGTGCCAGCAGCATCCGGAAGGGGGGATACAATGAGCAGTTCTTC.

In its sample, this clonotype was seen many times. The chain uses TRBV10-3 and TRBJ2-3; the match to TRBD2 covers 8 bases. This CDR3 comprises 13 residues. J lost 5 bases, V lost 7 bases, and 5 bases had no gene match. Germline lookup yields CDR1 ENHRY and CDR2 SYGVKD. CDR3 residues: CAIMGAGVDTQYF. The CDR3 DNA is TGTGCCATCATGGGAGCGGGAGTAGATACGCAGTATTTT.

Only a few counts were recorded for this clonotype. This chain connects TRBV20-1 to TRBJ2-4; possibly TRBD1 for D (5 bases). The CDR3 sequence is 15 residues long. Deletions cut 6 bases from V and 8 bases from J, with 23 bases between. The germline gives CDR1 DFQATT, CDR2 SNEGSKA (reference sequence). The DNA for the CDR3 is TGCAGTGCCATTACCGTCCAGGGTGTTTGGGACATTCAGTACTTC. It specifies CSAITVQGVWDIQYF.

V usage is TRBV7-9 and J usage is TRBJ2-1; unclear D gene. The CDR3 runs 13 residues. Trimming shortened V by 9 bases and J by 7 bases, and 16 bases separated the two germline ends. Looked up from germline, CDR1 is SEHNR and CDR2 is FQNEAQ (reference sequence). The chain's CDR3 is CASNSYQLNEQFF. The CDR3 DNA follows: TGTGCCAGTAACAGCTACCAACTAAATGAGCAGTTCTTC.